This record looks at one TCR beta chain sequence and its context. Using immunoSEQ multiplex PCR, the repertoire was profiled, and TCRdb retains in-frame clones only, with some absent. The sample includes under 250,000 clones, 70% to 85% seen only once; the top ten take 13%. The data stem from a study of blood T cell repertoires in COVID-19. The CDR3 contains 15 residues. Deletions cut 0 bases from V and 7 bases from J, with 17 bases between. The germline gives CDR1 SGHRS, CDR2 YFSETQ. This TCR was recovered from a human donor in a cohort sampled during active COVID-19. Material for sequencing was peripheral blood. The chain is built from TRBV5-1 and TRBJ2-7; D is possibly TRBD1 (6 bases). CDR3 residues: CASSLGGGPTREQYF. Here the CDR3 DNA reads TGCGCCAGCAGCTTGGGAGGGGGACCTACGAGGGAGCAGTACTTC.